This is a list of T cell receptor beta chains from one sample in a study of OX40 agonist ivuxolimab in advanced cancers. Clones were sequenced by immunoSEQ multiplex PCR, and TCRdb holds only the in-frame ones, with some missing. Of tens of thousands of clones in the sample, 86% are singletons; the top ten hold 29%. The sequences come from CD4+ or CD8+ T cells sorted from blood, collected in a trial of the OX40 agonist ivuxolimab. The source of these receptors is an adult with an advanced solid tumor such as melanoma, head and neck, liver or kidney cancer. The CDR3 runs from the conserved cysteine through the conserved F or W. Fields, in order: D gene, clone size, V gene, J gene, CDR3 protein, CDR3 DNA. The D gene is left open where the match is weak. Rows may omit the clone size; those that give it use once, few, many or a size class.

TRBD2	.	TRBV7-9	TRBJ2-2	CASSPRTSRGTGELFF	TGTGCCAGCAGCCCACGGACTAGCCGAGGAACCGGGGAGCTGTTTTTT
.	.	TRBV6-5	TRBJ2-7	CASSYSLDSSYEQYF	TGTGCCAGCAGTTACTCCTTGGACAGCTCCTACGAGCAGTACTTC
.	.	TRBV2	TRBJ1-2	CASSESPAYYGYTF	TGTGCCAGCAGTGAAAGTCCTGCCTACTATGGCTACACCTTC
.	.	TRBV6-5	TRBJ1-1	CASTFGAGLNTEAFF	TGTGCCAGCACCTTTGGGGCGGGGCTGAACACTGAAGCTTTCTTT
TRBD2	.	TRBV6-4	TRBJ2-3	CASSLAEGTDTQYF	TGTGCCAGTTCTCTAGCGGAAGGAACAGATACGCAGTATTTT
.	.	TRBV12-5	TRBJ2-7	CASGLTRPSYYEQYF	TGTGCTAGTGGCTTGACTCGACCCTCCTACTACGAGCAGTACTTC
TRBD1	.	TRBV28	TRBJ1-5	CASSLPGQYSNQPQHF	TGTGCCAGCAGTCTTCCGGGACAGTATAGCAATCAGCCCCAGCATTTT
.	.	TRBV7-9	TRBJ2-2	CASSPAGGVTGELFF	TGTGCCAGCAGCCCTGCGGGCGGTGTAACCGGGGAGCTGTTTTTT
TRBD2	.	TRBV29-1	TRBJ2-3	CSVSGLASTDTQYF	TGCAGCGTTTCAGGACTAGCAAGCACAGATACGCAGTATTTT
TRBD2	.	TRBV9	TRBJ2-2	CASSPRLAGLSRELFF	TGTGCCAGCAGCCCACGACTAGCGGGACTCTCCCGGGAGCTGTTTTTT
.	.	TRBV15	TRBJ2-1	CATSRVRGSWNNEQFF	TGTGCCACCAGCAGAGTAAGAGGGTCTTGGAACAATGAGCAGTTCTTC
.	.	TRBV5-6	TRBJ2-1	CASSLIPGQNNEQFF	TGTGCCAGCAGCTTGATCCCGGGACAAAACAATGAGCAGTTCTTC
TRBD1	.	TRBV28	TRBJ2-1	CASSSPSDRVHYNEQFF	TGTGCCAGCAGTTCTCCCTCGGACAGGGTCCACTACAATGAGCAGTTCTTC
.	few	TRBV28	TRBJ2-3	CASSFLAGTDTQYF	TGTGCCAGCAGTTTTCTGGCAGGCACAGATACGCAGTATTTT
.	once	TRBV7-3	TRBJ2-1	CASSLTDEQFF	TGTGCCAGCAGCTTAACCGATGAGCAGTTCTTC
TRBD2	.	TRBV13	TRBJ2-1	CASSLQREMDNEQFF	TGTGCCAGCAGCCTCCAGCGGGAGATGGACAATGAGCAGTTCTTC
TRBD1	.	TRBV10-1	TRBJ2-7	CASSPGGPASNF	TGCGCCAGCAGCCCAGGGGGCCCAGCCTCGAACTTC
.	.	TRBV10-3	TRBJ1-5	CASSYSAGNQPQHF	TGTGCCAGCAGTTACTCGGCAGGGAATCAGCCCCAGCATTTT
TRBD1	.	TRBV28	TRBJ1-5	CASTDREAYQPQHF	TGTGCCAGCACTGACAGGGAGGCGTATCAGCCCCAGCATTTT
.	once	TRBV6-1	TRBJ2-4	CASTVYVYSKNIQYF	TGTGCCAGCACCGTCTACGTATACTCCAAAAACATTCAGTACTTC
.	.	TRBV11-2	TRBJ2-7	CASSFRGSYEQYF	TGTGCCAGCAGCTTTCGGGGGTCCTACGAGCAGTACTTC
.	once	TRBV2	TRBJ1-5	CASSGTKKPRQVNQPQHF	TGTGCCAGCAGTGGAACTAAGAAGCCGCGACAGGTCAATCAGCCCCAGCATTTT
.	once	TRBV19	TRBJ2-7	CASSISQSYEQYF	TGTGCCAGTAGTATAAGTCAAAGCTACGAGCAGTACTTC
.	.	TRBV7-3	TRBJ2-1	CASSQPAEGHNEQFF	TGTGCCAGCAGCCAACCGGCGGAGGGGCACAATGAGCAGTTCTTC
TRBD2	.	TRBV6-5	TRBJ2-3	CASSYSGRAVDTQYF	TGTGCCAGCAGTTATAGCGGGAGGGCCGTCGATACGCAGTATTTT
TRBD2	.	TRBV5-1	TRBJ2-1	CASSSGTTYNEQFF	TGCGCCAGCAGCTCCGGGACTACTTACAATGAGCAGTTCTTC